The 24 T cell receptor beta chains below come from one sample, sequenced in a study of T cells after yellow fever vaccination. MiXCR was run by TCRdb on the 5' RACE reads, yielding one entry per CDR3 protein. The sample contains more than 45,000 distinct CDR3 sequences, approximately 5.7% of which appear only once. The starting material was PBMCs, either bulk or a sorted T-cell subset (CD4+, CD8+, memory, or dextramer-sorted; not recorded which), obtained on the day of the yellow fever booster vaccination. The source of these receptors is a man aged 18 to 29 who received the YFV17D yellow fever vaccine.

This clonotype was detected ten times or more. This sequence joins TRBV5-5 and TRBJ2-5; 11 bases agree with TRBD2. The J segment lost 1 base and the V segment lost 4 bases, leaving 12 bases of the junction unmatched. CDR1 is SGHKS, CDR2 YYEKEE, per germline (reference sequence). The CDR3 has 18 residues. The CDR3 loop reads CASSPLGASGGSQETQYF. DNA of the CDR3: TGTGCCAGCAGCCCTCTCGGGGCTAGCGGGGGGAGCCAAGAGACCCAGTACTTC. Full variable domain (remainder filled in from reference TRBV5-5 and TRBJ2-5): DAGVTQSPTHLIKTRGQQVTLRCSPISGHKSVSWYQQVLGQGPQFIFQYYEKEERGRGNFPDRFSARQFPNYSSELNVNALLLGDSALYLCASSPLGASGGSQETQYFGPGTRLLVL.

This clonotype has at least ten counts. CDR3 protein: CASSPGRLGGYTF. DNA for the CDR3: TGCGCCAGTTCCCCGGGACGGCTGGGTGGCTACACCTTC. The chain combines TRBV5-1 with TRBJ1-2; D possibly corresponds to TRBD1 (5 bases). V was pared by 8 bases and J by 7 bases, with 18 bases between. The CDR3 consists of 13 residues. Germline values: CDR1 SGHRS, CDR2 YFSETQ.

The gene calls are TRBV29-1 and TRBJ2-5; D remains unclear. Germline CDR1 is SQVTM and CDR2 is ANQGSEA. The V end was cut by 3 bases, the J end by 0 bases, with 8 bases between. This CDR3 has 13 residues. The CDR3 DNA reads TGCAGCGTTGAGGTGGGGTACCAAGAGACCCAGTACTTC. This gives the protein CSVEVGYQETQYF. The full variable domain, its missing parts supplied by reference TRBV29-1 and TRBJ2-5, is SAVISQKPSRDICQRGTSLTIQCQVDSQVTMMFWYRQQPGQSLTLIATANQGSEATYESGFVIDKFPISRPNLTFSTLTVSNMSPEDSSIYLCSVEVGYQETQYFGPGTRLLVL.

This clonotype turned up a few times. The CDR3 loop reads CASSQGQGSYEQYV. CDR3 bases: TGCGCCAGCAGCCAGGGACAGGGGTCCTACGAGCAGTACGTC. The chain joins TRBV5-1 to TRBJ2-7; 10 bases align to TRBD1. The CDR3 runs 14 residues. Germline V CDR1 and CDR2: SGHRS, YFSETQ. Trimming cost V 4 bases and J 1 base; bases outside gene matches: 2.

The chain combines TRBV4-3 with TRBJ2-7, with unresolved D. Per the germline V gene, CDR1 is LGHNA and CDR2 is YSLEER. The V end lost 0 bases, the J end lost 1 base, and 10 bases lay between the germline ends. CDR3 length equals 15 residues. In DNA form, the CDR3 reads TGCGCCAGCAGCCAAGATCCGGACCGGTCCTACGAGCAGTACTTC. This translates into CASSQDPDRSYEQYF.

This clonotype was detected a few times. V gene TRBV6-5 combines with J gene TRBJ1-1, with D unresolved. There are 13 residues in the CDR3. V lost 10 bases, J lost 1 base, and 13 bases lay in between. Looked up from germline, CDR1 is MNHEY and CDR2 is SVGAGI. CDR3 amino acids: CATKRQRNTEAFF. The DNA of the CDR3 is TGTGCCACCAAGAGGCAACGGAACACTGAAGCTTTCTTT.

Of note for this clonotype: Germline is not matched at one junction end, which may reflect a read error. The chain couples TRBV20-1 to TRBJ2-1; D tentatively fits TRBD1 or TRBD2 (6 bases each). CDR1 and CDR2 from the germline V gene are DFQATT and SNEGSKA (reference sequence). This CDR3 spans 16 amino acids. CDR3 region: CSARDLGGGPYNEQFF. In DNA, the CDR3 is TGCAGTGCTAGAGATCTGGGGGGCGGGCCCTATAATGAGCAGTTCTTC.

This clonotype showed up just a few times. The rearrangement uses TRBV2 and TRBJ1-1; no firm D call. V shed 8 bases and J shed 2 bases, with 6 bases lying between them. Germline values: CDR1 SNHLY, CDR2 FYNNEI. This CDR3 is built from 11 residues. CDR3 DNA sequence: TGTGCCAGCGGACCAAACACTGAAGCTTTCTTT. Translating it yields CASGPNTEAFF. Using reference TRBV2 and TRBJ1-1 for the parts outside the CDR3, the full variable domain is EPEVTQTPSHQVTQMGQEVILRCVPISNHLYFYWYRQILGQKVEFLVSFYNNEISEKSEIFDDQFSVERPDGSNFTLKIRSTKLEDSAMYFCASGPNTEAFFGQGTRLTVV.

This clonotype was counted ten times or more. The rearrangement joins TRBV12-3 or TRBV12-4 to TRBJ1-4; TRBD1 agrees at 9 bases. V lost 3 bases to trimming and J lost 5 bases; unmatched junction nucleotides: 7. This CDR3 spans 16 amino acids. The CDR3 bases are TGTGCCAGCAGTTTGAGGTACAGGGGGCCAAATGAAAAACTGTTTTTT. It codes for CASSLRYRGPNEKLFF.

This clonotype was counted at least ten times. The chain's CDR3 is CASNTGAGKETQYF. For the CDR3, the DNA is TGCGCCAGCAATACTGGGGCAGGGAAGGAGACCCAGTACTTC. The rearrangement uses TRBV5-1 and TRBJ2-5, with D possibly TRBD1 on 5 matching bases. Per the germline V gene, CDR1 is SGHRS and CDR2 is YFSETQ. The V gene lost 6 bases and the J gene lost 5 bases, with 17 bases spanning the gap. The CDR3 sequence is 14 residues long.

There are many counts of this clonotype. CDR3: CSASGGYIQYF. The DNA of the CDR3 is TGCAGTGCTAGCGGGGGTTACATTCAGTACTTC. The gene calls are TRBV20-1 and TRBJ2-4; D may be TRBD2 (6 bases). This CDR3 comprises 11 residues. Germline loops: CDR1 DFQATT, CDR2 SNEGSKA (reference sequence). With 3 bases removed from V and 8 bases from J, the gap between germline ends came to 8 bases.

This clonotype was seen more than once but under ten times. The V gene is TRBV7-6, the J gene TRBJ2-1; D is perhaps TRBD2 (7 bases). The CDR3 has 16 residues. V lost 5 bases and J 2 bases, leaving 16 bases between the germline ends. The germline gives CDR1 SGHVS, CDR2 FNYEAQ. The CDR3 coding sequence is TGTGCCAGCAGCCCCCGATCGGGGGGCACCTACAATGAGCAGTTCTTC. It encodes CASSPRSGGTYNEQFF.

This clonotype was observed many times. This rearrangement joins TRBV7-9 to TRBJ2-7, with a tentative D call TRBD2 (6 bases). The germline gives CDR1 SEHNR, CDR2 FQNEAQ (reference sequence). V lost 4 bases and J lost 4, with 11 bases in between. This CDR3 is 13 amino acids long. The CDR3 sequence: CASSSGLPYEQYF. CDR3 nucleotide sequence: TGTGCCAGCAGCTCGGGACTGCCATACGAGCAGTACTTC.

This clonotype came up a few times. The V call is TRBV6-2 or TRBV6-3, the J call TRBJ2-7; TRBD1 agrees at 7 bases. This CDR3 region has 14 residues. Losses at the gene ends were 4 bases for V and 0 bases for J; bases not matched to a gene: 3. Germline V gene data show CDR1 as MNHEY and CDR2 as SVGEGT. CDR3 coding DNA: TGTGCCAGCAGTTGGACAGGTAGCTCCTACGAGCAGTACTTC. Encoded protein: CASSWTGSSYEQYF.

This clonotype came up many times. The chain combines TRBV29-1 with TRBJ2-7; tentatively, D is TRBD1 (5 bases). Germline V gene sequence: CDR1 SQVTM, CDR2 ANQGSEA. V lost 4 bases and J lost 2, with 12 bases in between. CDR3 length equals 13 residues. The CDR3 protein is CSVVQGRAYEQYV. Here the CDR3 DNA reads TGCAGCGTTGTGCAGGGCCGAGCCTACGAGCAGTACGTC.

Many counts were recorded for this clonotype. This chain links TRBV29-1 with TRBJ2-7; no definite D call. Germline CDR1 reads SQVTM; CDR2 reads ANQGSEA. CDR3 length: 12 amino acids. V was trimmed by 2 bases and J by 2 bases, leaving 7 bases between them. CDR3 amino acids: CSVELRTYEQYF. The CDR3 DNA sequence: TGCAGCGTTGAATTGCGCACCTACGAGCAGTACTTC.

Ten or more counts support this clonotype. This rearrangement joins TRBV7-2 to TRBJ1-1; unclear D gene. This CDR3 spans 14 amino acids. The V end was cut by 5 bases, the J end by 4 bases, with 14 bases between. CDR1 is SGHTA and CDR2 is FQGNSA in the germline V gene. CDR3 loop: CASSPRSGPTEAFF. The DNA for the CDR3 is TGTGCCAGCAGCCCCAGATCGGGTCCCACTGAAGCTTTCTTT.

At least ten counts were recorded for this clonotype. The chain has TRBV7-9 and TRBJ2-7, with D unresolved. CDR1 is SEHNR, CDR2 FQNEAQ, per germline (reference sequence). This CDR3 has 14 residues. V was clipped by 1 base and J by 3 bases, with 10 bases between them. Written as DNA, the CDR3 is TGTGCCAGCAGCTTAGATCTGAGTGGCTACGAGCAGTACTTC. Residues: CASSLDLSGYEQYF.

This clonotype was recorded many times. This sequence joins TRBV13 and TRBJ1-5; D ambiguous. This CDR3 is built from 12 residues. V shed 1 base and J shed 7 bases, with 5 bases lying between them. Germline CDR1 reads PRHDT; CDR2 reads FYEKMQ (reference sequence). CDR3 in amino acids: CASSLDGQPQHF. The CDR3 DNA sequence: TGTGCCAGCAGCTTAGACGGACAGCCCCAGCATTTT.

The rearrangement uses TRBV15 and TRBJ2-2, with D tentatively TRBD2 (6 bases). The CDR3 is 14 residues long. V lost 1 base and J 5 bases, leaving 8 bases between the germline ends. Per germline, CDR1 LNHNV and CDR2 YYDKDF (reference sequence). Here the CDR3 DNA reads TGTGCCACCAGCAGAGTGGAGGGAACCGGGGAGCTGTTTTTT. Amino acids: CATSRVEGTGELFF.

The chain is built from TRBV7-9 and TRBJ2-5; D gene ambiguous. The CDR3 has 14 amino acids. Germline CDR1 reads SEHNR; CDR2 reads FQNEAQ (reference sequence). Trimming took off 0 bases at V and 2 bases at J, with 7 bases between the two ends. CDR3 DNA: TGTGCCAGCAGCTTAGCGGTGGTACAAGAGACCCAGTACTTC. Amino acid sequence: CASSLAVVQETQYF.

At least ten counts were recorded for this clonotype. The chain links TRBV27 to TRBJ2-7; 9 bases are a match to TRBD2. The junction had 6 bases not matched to a gene; V was cut back by 7 bases and J by 5 bases. This CDR3 has 13 amino acids. Germline V gene lookup returns CDR1 MNHEY and CDR2 SMNVEV (reference sequence). The CDR3, as DNA: TGTGCCAGCACCCCCGGGACTAGCAACGAGCAGTACTTC. It translates to CASTPGTSNEQYF.

This clonotype was seen only a few times. The rearrangement uses TRBV7-9 and TRBJ2-3, with a tentative D call TRBD2 (5 bases). The CDR3 has 14 amino acids. The V end was cut by 4 bases, the J end by 6 bases, with 14 bases between. Per the germline V gene, CDR1 is SEHNR and CDR2 is FQNEAQ (reference sequence). The CDR3 region is CASSSSGSGDTQYF. The CDR3 DNA reads as TGTGCCAGCAGCTCCTCCGGGTCGGGGGATACGCAGTATTTT. The full variable domain, in which reference TRBV7-9 and TRBJ2-3 provide the parts outside the CDR3, is DTGVSQNPRHKITKRGQNVTFRCDPISEHNRLYWYRQTLGQGPEFLTYFQNEAQLEKSRLLSDRFSAERPKGSFSTLEIQRTEQGDSAMYLCASSSSGSGDTQYFGPGTRLTVL.

This clonotype was detected a few times. The CDR3 sequence is CATSSLLEGFSPHYGYTF. CDR3 nucleotide sequence: TGTGCCACCAGCAGCCTCCTAGAGGGGTTTTCCCCCCACTATGGCTACACCTTC. The chain employs TRBV15 and TRBJ1-2; a weak D match, TRBD1 (5 bases). The ends were cut back, 3 bases at V and 3 bases at J, with 23 bases in the middle. The CDR3 covers 18 residues. Germline lookup yields CDR1 LNHNV and CDR2 YYDKDF (reference sequence).